The 14 T cell receptor beta chains presented below share a single source sample, sequenced in a study of identical twins. Each CDR3 protein is one row after TCRdb ran MiXCR on the 5' RACE reads. Here the sample spans 450,000 or so distinct CDR3 sequences, approximately 25% being singletons. A further study also used this sample, focusing on T cells expressing NK-cell markers.

The sample was CD4+ T cells sorted from blood. These TCRs come from a young woman in good health.

This clonotype was recorded a few times. V usage is TRBV2 and J usage is TRBJ2-1; weak D call: TRBD1 (5 bases). Germline lookup yields CDR1 SNHLY and CDR2 FYNNEI. This CDR3 comprises 14 residues. V lost 7 bases and J lost 3, with 13 bases in between. The CDR3 DNA follows: TGTGCCAGCAATCCCAGGGTGGGCTACAATGAGCAGTTCTTC. It translates to CASNPRVGYNEQFF.

There are a few counts of this clonotype. The rearrangement joins TRBV2 to TRBJ1-5; possible D gene TRBD1, 6 bases. The germline V and J ends were trimmed by 6 bases and 2 bases, with 17 bases remaining between them. Germline V lookup: CDR1 SNHLY, CDR2 FYNNEI. This CDR3 is 16 amino acids long. CDR3 in DNA: TGTGCCAGCAGGGACAGCCCGTTGTGGGGCAATCAGCCCCAGCATTTT. This gives the protein CASRDSPLWGNQPQHF. The full variable domain, rest sourced from reference TRBV2 and TRBJ1-5, is EPEVTQTPSHQVTQMGQEVILRCVPISNHLYFYWYRQILGQKVEFLVSFYNNEISEKSEIFDDQFSVERPDGSNFTLKIRSTKLEDSAMYFCASRDSPLWGNQPQHFGDGTRLSIL.

The chain combines TRBV2 with TRBJ1-5, with TRBD1 identical over 10 bases. The CDR3 is 14 amino acids. Germline lookup yields CDR1 SNHLY and CDR2 FYNNEI. With 6 bases clipped from V and 6 bases from J, the junction kept 5 bases outside the gene matches. The CDR3 sequence is CASSGTGVSQPQHF. The CDR3 bases are TGTGCCAGCAGCGGGACAGGGGTTTCTCAGCCCCAGCATTTT.

This clonotype was recorded once. The chain is built from TRBV6-2 or TRBV6-3 and TRBJ2-7; D tentatively fits TRBD1 or TRBD2 (5 bases each). CDR3 length: 15 amino acids. The germline CDR1 and CDR2 sequences are MNHEY and SVGEGT. V lost 5 bases and J 4 bases, leaving 18 bases between the germline ends. The CDR3 protein is CASSDYRLGDYEQYF. In DNA form, the CDR3 reads TGTGCCAGCAGTGACTACAGGTTGGGGGATTACGAGCAGTACTTC.

The rearrangement uses TRBV7-3 and TRBJ1-1, with D possibly matching TRBD1 (5 bases). Germline CDR1 and CDR2: SGHTA and FQGTGA. This CDR3 is 13 amino acids long. V was cut by 5 bases and J by 4 bases, with 11 bases left in between. CDR3 nucleotides: TGTGCCAGCAGCCAGTGGGGGGGCACTGAAGCTTTCTTT. This codes for CASSQWGGTEAFF.

V and J are TRBV20-1 and TRBJ2-5, with 7 bases aligning to TRBD2. V was pared by 1 base and J by 4 bases, with 0 bases of the junction left unmatched. Germline CDR1 reads DFQATT; CDR2 reads SNEGSKA (reference sequence). The CDR3 length is 12 residues. This CDR3 reads CSARGLAETQYF. In DNA form, the CDR3 reads TGCAGTGCTAGAGGACTAGCAGAGACCCAGTACTTC.

The sample holds a few counts of this clonotype. The rearrangement joins TRBV4-3 to TRBJ2-2; D not resolved. Germline V gives CDR1 LGHNA, CDR2 YSLEER. The ends were cut back, 0 bases at V and 4 bases at J, with 9 bases in the middle. This CDR3 contains 15 residues. The CDR3 nucleotides are TGCGCCAGCAGCCAAGATCCGTGGGGCACCGGGGAGCTGTTTTTT. This encodes CASSQDPWGTGELFF.

The sample holds a few counts of this clonotype. This rearrangement joins TRBV9 to TRBJ2-1; no firm D call. This CDR3 is built from 15 residues. Germline CDR1 reads SGDLS; CDR2 reads YYNGEE. Trimming left V 0 bases short and J 2 bases short, with 9 bases between. The DNA for the CDR3 is TGTGCCAGCAGCGTAGCTACCAGGACCTACAATGAGCAGTTCTTC. Its translation: CASSVATRTYNEQFF.

V and J are TRBV18 and TRBJ2-1; D possibly corresponds to TRBD2 (7 bases). The V end was cut by 3 bases, the J end by 8 bases, with 35 bases between. The CDR3 is 21 amino acids. Germline V gene sequence: CDR1 KGHSH, CDR2 LQKENI. Here the CDR3 DNA reads TGTGCCAGCTCACCTGTCGCGAGGGGGGGAGGCTACGGATCCTCGTCCCATGAGCAGTTCTTC. It translates to CASSPVARGGGYGSSSHEQFF.

This clonotype has only a few counts. This sequence joins TRBV7-9 and TRBJ2-7; 10 nucleotides line up with TRBD1. The junction had 10 bases not matched to a gene; V was cut back by 5 bases and J by 6 bases. Germline V gene lookup returns CDR1 SEHNR and CDR2 FQNEAQ (reference sequence). CDR3 size: 15 residues. CDR3 DNA sequence: TGTGCCAGCAGCCACCGGGACAGGGGTCTCCCCGAGCAGTACTTC. Translated: CASSHRDRGLPEQYF.

The chain combines TRBV19 with TRBJ2-2, with 7 bases matching TRBD1. V lost 4 bases to trimming and J lost 2 bases; unmatched junction nucleotides: 7. The CDR3 has 16 amino acids. From germline, CDR1 is LNHDA and CDR2 SQIVND (reference sequence). CDR3 amino acids: CASSRIGGANTGELFF. CDR3 nucleotide sequence: TGTGCCAGTAGTAGGATAGGGGGCGCTAACACCGGGGAGCTGTTTTTT.

As regards this clonotype: One end of the junction is discordant with germline, which a read error may explain. The chain combines TRBV20-1 with TRBJ2-5; D is tentatively TRBD1 or TRBD2 (5 bases each). This CDR3 is 13 amino acids long. Germline CDR1 DFQATT, CDR2 SNEGSKA (reference sequence). CDR3 sequence reads: CGATGTAGEAQYF. Here the CDR3 DNA reads TGCGGTGCCACCGGGACGGCTGGCGAGGCCCAGTACTTC.

This chain links TRBV30 with TRBJ1-2; no clear D. The CDR3 runs 14 residues. The germline V gene has CDR1 GTSNPN and CDR2 SVGIG (reference sequence). Trimming cost V 0 bases and J 8 bases, with 16 bases left between them. The DNA for the CDR3 is TGTGCCTGGAGTGTACGTAGCCGAGGATACGGCTACACCTTC. Amino acid sequence: CAWSVRSRGYGYTF. The whole variable domain, filled in from reference TRBV30 and TRBJ1-2, reads SQTIHQWPATLVQPVGSPLSLECTVEGTSNPNLYWYRQAAGRGLQLLFYSVGIGQISSEVPQNLSASRPQDRQFILSSKKLLLSDSGFYLCAWSVRSRGYGYTFGSGTRLTVV.

A few counts support this clonotype. The V gene is TRBV20-1, the J gene TRBJ2-1; 11 bases are a match to TRBD2. The CDR3 spans 17 residues. Trimming removed 6 bases from V and 1 base from J; junction bases left unmatched: 11. Germline assignment: CDR1 DFQATT and CDR2 SNEGSKA (reference sequence). The chain's CDR3 is CSARQTSGGGSYNEQFF. CDR3 nucleotide sequence: TGCAGTGCCAGGCAAACTAGCGGGGGAGGGTCCTACAATGAGCAGTTCTTC.